These 8 T cell receptor beta chains were all obtained from the same sample, sequenced in a study of cytomegalovirus exposure and HLA in healthy donors. Some clones are missing from TCRdb's copy, which holds only in-frame ones; the method was immunoSEQ multiplex PCR. Counted here are a few hundred thousand clones, 85% to 90% occurring once; the ten biggest clones make up under 0.4%. The sequenced sample consisted of PBMCs. All receptors come from a woman aged 18-29 years in good health and CMV-seronegative.

This chain uses TRBV19 with TRBJ1-2; possible D gene TRBD1, 5 bases. This CDR3 comprises 14 residues. The ends were cut back, 4 bases at V and 3 bases at J, with 12 bases in the middle. The germline V gene encodes CDR1 LNHDA and CDR2 SQIVND (reference sequence). The CDR3 is CASSNSDSYYGYTF. The CDR3 DNA reads as TGTGCCAGTAGTAACTCCGACAGCTACTATGGCTACACCTTC.

This rearrangement joins TRBV5-6 to TRBJ1-6, with 10 bases aligning to TRBD1. With 1 base clipped from V and 8 bases from J, the junction kept 3 bases outside the gene matches. Germline CDR1 SGHDT, CDR2 YYEEEE. The CDR3 spans 15 residues. The CDR3 loop is CASSLWDRGDSPLHF. The CDR3 DNA reads as TGTGCCAGCAGCTTGTGGGACAGGGGTGATTCACCCCTCCACTTT. The variable domain in full, with the rest retrieved from reference TRBV5-6 and TRBJ1-6, is DAGVTQSPTHLIKTRGQQVTLRCSPKSGHDTVSWYQQALGQGPQFIFQYYEEEERQRGNFPDRFSGHQFPNYSSELNVNALLLGDSALYLCASSLWDRGDSPLHFGNGTRLTVT.

The chain couples TRBV4-1 to TRBJ1-2, with 8 bases lining up with TRBD1. This CDR3 contains 16 residues. Per the germline V gene, CDR1 is MGHRA and CDR2 is YSYEKL. Unmatched junction bases numbered 7, after V lost 1 base and J lost 3 bases. CDR3 in DNA: TGCGCCAGCAGCCAAGTATACAGGGGGGAGGACTATGGCTACACCTTC. It yields the protein CASSQVYRGEDYGYTF.

This chain joins TRBV9 and TRBJ2-7, with a weak D call TRBD2 (6 bases). This CDR3 has 16 residues. The germline V and J ends were trimmed by 2 bases and 4 bases, with 19 bases remaining between them. Germline CDR1 and CDR2: SGDLS and YYNGEE. CDR3 nucleotides: TGTGCCAGCAGCGTCATAGCGGACGCTGGCGGTTACGAGCAGTACTTC. Translating it yields CASSVIADAGGYEQYF. Variable domain in full (rest from reference TRBV9 and TRBJ2-7): DSGVTQTPKHLITATGQRVTLRCSPRSGDLSVYWYQQSLDQGLQFLIQYYNGEERAKGNILERFSAQQFPDLHSELNLSSLELGDSALYFCASSVIADAGGYEQYFGPGTRLTVT.

CDR3 loop: CASSVAGLRSSIRGGHSPLHF. In nucleotides, the CDR3 is TGTGCCAGCAGCGTAGCAGGACTTCGATCGAGTATTAGGGGAGGGCATTCACCCCTCCACTTT. The chain recombines TRBV9 with TRBJ1-6, with a tentative D call TRBD1 (5 bases). The V end was cut by 0 bases, the J end by 8 bases, with 30 bases between. Germline loops: CDR1 SGDLS, CDR2 YYNGEE. This CDR3 is 21 amino acids long.

This clone was observed once. As DNA, the CDR3 is TGTGCCAGCAGGTCCTCTGGGAGTGAAGCTTTCTTT. Its translation: CASRSSGSEAFF. The chain has TRBV28 and TRBJ1-1; D call uncertain. Germline V gives CDR1 MDHEN, CDR2 SYDVKM. The CDR3 has 12 amino acids. The V end was cut by 6 bases, the J end by 7 bases, with 12 bases between. Drawing the rest from reference TRBV28 and TRBJ1-1, the complete variable domain is DVKVTQSSRYLVKRTGEKVFLECVQDMDHENMFWYRQDPGLGLRLIYFSYDVKMKEKGDIPEGYSVSREKKERFSLILESASTNQTSMYLCASRSSGSEAFFGQGTRLTVV.

The chain combines TRBV7-2 with TRBJ1-2, with 10 bases aligning to TRBD1. Germline V lookup: CDR1 SGHTA, CDR2 FQGNSA. V was clipped by 1 base and J by 6 bases; unmatched bases: 2. This CDR3 comprises 14 residues. As DNA, the CDR3 is TGTGCCAGCAGCTTAGGGACAGGGGGTGATGGCTACACCTTC. The encoded protein is CASSLGTGGDGYTF.

This clone appeared once. The V and J genes are TRBV27 and TRBJ1-5; D is uncertain. Trimming pared 3 bases from V and 3 bases from J, leaving 18 bases between. Germline V gives CDR1 MNHEY, CDR2 SMNVEV (reference sequence). The CDR3 consists of 17 residues. The CDR3 DNA reads as TGTGCCAGCAGTTTGACCCCTCCCGGGATCGACAATCAGCCCCAGCATTTT. It is translated as CASSLTPPGIDNQPQHF.